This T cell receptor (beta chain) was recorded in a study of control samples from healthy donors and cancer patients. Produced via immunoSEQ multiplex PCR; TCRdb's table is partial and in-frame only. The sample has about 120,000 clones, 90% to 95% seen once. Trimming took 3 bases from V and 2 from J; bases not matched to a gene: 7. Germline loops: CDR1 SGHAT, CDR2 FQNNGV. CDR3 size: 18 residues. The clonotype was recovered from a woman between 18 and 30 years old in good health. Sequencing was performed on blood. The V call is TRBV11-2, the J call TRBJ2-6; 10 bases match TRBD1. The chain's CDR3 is CASSFHRDRGPGANVLTF. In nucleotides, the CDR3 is TGTGCCAGCAGCTTTCACCGGGACAGGGGCCCTGGGGCCAACGTCCTGACTTTC. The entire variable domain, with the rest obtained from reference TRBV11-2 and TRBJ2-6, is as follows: EAGVAQSPRYKIIEKRQSVAFWCNPISGHATLYWYQQILGQGPKLLIQFQNNGVVDDSQLPKDRFSAERLKGVDSTLKIQPAKLEDSAVYLCASSFHRDRGPGANVLTFGAGSRLTVL.